This T cell receptor (beta chain) was profiled in a study of tumor and adjacent non-tumor tissue in lung cancer. Worth noting for this clonotype: As yet, its antigen is unknown. The junction and the germline gene differ at one end; a read error may be behind it.

RNA was extracted from bulk tissue without any cell sorting. Findings and limits, study-wide: In normal lung, the top 100 clones were significantly more dominant than in tumor.

A modified ARM-PCR protocol with three rounds of nested PCR amplified TCRbeta. Via MiXCR, TCRdb re-called the multiplex PCR reads, giving one row per CDR3 protein. The sample contains under 150,000 distinct CDR3 sequences, approximately 66% of which appear only once. The sequence was obtained from a man in his 60s with small cell lung cancer. The specimen was lung tumor tissue.

Written as DNA, the CDR3 is TGTGTCAGCAGCTCCCCGGACTGGATAGGCACCGGGGAGCTGCTTTTT. The encoded protein is CVSSSPDWIGTGELLF. This chain uses TRBV11-1 with TRBJ2-2; D is possibly TRBD2 (5 bases). This CDR3 contains 16 residues. CDR1 is SGHAT, CDR2 FQDESV, per germline (reference sequence). Full variable domain (rest looked up from reference TRBV11-1 and TRBJ2-2): EAEVAQSPRYKITEKSQAVAFWCDPISGHATLYWYRQILGQGPELLVQFQDESVVDDSQLPKDRFSAERLKGVDSTLKIQPAELGDSAMYLCVSSSPDWIGTGELLFGEGSRLTVL.